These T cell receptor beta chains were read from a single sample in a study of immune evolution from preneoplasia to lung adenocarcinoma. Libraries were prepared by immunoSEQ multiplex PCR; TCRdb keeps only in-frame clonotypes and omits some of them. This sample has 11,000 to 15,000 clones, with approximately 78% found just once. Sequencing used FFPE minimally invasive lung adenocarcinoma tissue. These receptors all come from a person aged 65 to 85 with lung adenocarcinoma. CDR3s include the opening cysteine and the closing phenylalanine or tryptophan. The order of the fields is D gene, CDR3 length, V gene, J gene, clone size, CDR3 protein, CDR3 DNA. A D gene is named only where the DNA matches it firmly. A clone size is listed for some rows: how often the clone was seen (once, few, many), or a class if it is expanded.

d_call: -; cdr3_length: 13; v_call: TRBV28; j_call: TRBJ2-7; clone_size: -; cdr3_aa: CASSFGAANEQYF; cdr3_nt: TGTGCCAGCAGTTTTGGGGCGGCCAACGAGCAGTACTTC
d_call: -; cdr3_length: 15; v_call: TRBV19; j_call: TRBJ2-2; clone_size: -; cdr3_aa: CASSTGSANTGELFF; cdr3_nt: TGTGCCAGTAGTACCGGCAGCGCAAACACCGGGGAGCTGTTTTTT
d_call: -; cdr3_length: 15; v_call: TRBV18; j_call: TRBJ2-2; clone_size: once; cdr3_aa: CASSLDRANTGELFF; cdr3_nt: TGTGCCAGCTCATTGGACCGAGCGAACACCGGGGAGCTGTTTTTT
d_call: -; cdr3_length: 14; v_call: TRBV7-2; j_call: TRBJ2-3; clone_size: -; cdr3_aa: CASSLGGFEDTQYF; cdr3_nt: TGTGCCAGCAGCTTAGGGGGGTTTGAGGATACGCAGTATTTT
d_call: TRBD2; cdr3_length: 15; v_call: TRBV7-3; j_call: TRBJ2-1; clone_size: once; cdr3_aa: CASSPGGRALNEQFF; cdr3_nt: TGTGCCAGCTCACCGGGCGGGAGGGCCCTCAATGAGCAGTTCTTC
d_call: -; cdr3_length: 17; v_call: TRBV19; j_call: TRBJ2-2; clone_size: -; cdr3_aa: CASTSAGSVANTGELFF; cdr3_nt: TGTGCCAGTACCTCCGCAGGGTCTGTCGCGAACACCGGGGAGCTGTTTTTT
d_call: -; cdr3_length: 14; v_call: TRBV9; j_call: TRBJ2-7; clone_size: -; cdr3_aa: CASSVQLRGSEQYF; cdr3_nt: TGTGCCAGCAGCGTCCAACTACGGGGCAGCGAGCAGTACTTC
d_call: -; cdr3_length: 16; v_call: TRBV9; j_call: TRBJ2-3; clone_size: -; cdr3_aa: CASSPSPGSETDTQYF; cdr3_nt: TGTGCCAGCAGCCCTTCCCCGGGGTCGGAAACAGATACGCAGTATTTT
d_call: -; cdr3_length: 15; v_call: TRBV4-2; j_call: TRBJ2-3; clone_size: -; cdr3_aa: CASSQAGVTTDTQYF; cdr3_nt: TGTGCCAGCAGCCAAGCGGGGGTTACCACAGATACGCAGTATTTT
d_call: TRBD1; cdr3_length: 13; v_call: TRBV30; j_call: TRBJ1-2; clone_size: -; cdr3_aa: CAWSRDRTNGYTF; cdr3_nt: TGTGCCTGGAGTAGGGACAGGACGAATGGCTACACCTTC
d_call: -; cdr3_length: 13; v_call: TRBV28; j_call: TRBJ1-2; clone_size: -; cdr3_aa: CASGGQAIYGYTF; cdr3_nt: TGTGCCAGCGGTGGGCAGGCCATTTATGGCTACACCTTC
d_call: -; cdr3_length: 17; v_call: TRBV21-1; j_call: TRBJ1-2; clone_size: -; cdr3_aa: CASSKLSRDRGVRGYTF; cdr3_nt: TGTGCTAGCAGCAAACTATCTCGGGACAGGGGAGTTCGAGGCTACACCTTC
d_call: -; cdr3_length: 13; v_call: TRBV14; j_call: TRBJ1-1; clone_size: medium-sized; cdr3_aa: CASSQSPRTEAFF; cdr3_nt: TGTGCCAGCAGCCAATCCCCTCGGACTGAAGCTTTCTTT
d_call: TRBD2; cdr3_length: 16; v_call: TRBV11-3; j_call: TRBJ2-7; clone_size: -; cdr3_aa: CASSHPASGRGYEQYF; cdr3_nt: TGTGCCAGCAGCCACCCGGCTAGCGGGAGGGGATACGAGCAGTACTTC
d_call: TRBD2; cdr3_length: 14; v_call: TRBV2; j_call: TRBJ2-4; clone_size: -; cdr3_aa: CASREREGLNIQYF; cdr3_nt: TGTGCCAGCAGGGAGCGGGAAGGTCTAAACATTCAGTACTTC
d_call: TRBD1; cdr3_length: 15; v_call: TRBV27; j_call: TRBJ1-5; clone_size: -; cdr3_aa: CASWPGGGSNQPQHF; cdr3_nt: TGTGCCAGCTGGCCAGGGGGTGGTAGCAATCAGCCCCAGCATTTT
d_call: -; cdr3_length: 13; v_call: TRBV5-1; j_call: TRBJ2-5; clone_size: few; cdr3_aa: CASSLYLGETQYF; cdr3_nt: TGCGCCAGCAGCTTGTATCTTGGGGAGACCCAGTACTTC
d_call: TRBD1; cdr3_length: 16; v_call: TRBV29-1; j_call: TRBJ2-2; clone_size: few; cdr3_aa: CSVEARTGRITGELFF; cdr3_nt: TGCAGCGTTGAAGCTAGGACAGGGCGAATCACCGGGGAGCTGTTTTTT
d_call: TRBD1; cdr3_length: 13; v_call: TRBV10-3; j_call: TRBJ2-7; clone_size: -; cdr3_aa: CAAATDRAHEQYF; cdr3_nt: TGTGCCGCCGCCACGGACAGGGCGCACGAGCAGTACTTC
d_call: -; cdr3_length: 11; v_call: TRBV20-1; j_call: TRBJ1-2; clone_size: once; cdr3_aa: CSAPHMEGYTF; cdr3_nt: TGCAGTGCTCCCCACATGGAAGGCTACACCTTC
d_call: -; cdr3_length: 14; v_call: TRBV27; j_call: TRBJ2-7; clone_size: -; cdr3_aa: CATTPDGGLYEQYF; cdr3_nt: TGTGCCACCACCCCCGACGGGGGCCTCTACGAGCAGTACTTC
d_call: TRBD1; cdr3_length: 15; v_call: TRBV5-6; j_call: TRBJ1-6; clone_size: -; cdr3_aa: CASSSSGTGRGSLHF; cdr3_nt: TGTGCCAGCAGCTCCTCCGGGACAGGGCGTGGATCCCTCCACTTT
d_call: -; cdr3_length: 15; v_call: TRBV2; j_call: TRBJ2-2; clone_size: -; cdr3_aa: CASSESGRNTGELFF; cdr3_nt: TGTGCCAGCAGCGAATCTGGACGGAACACCGGGGAGCTGTTTTTT
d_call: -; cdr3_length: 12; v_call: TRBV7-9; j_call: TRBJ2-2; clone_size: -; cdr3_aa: CASSSNTGELFF; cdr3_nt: TGTGCCAGCAGCTCGAACACCGGGGAGCTGTTTTTT
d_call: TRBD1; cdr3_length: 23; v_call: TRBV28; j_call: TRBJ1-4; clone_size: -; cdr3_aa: CASSLLSLRATGSLSRSNEKLFF; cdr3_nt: TGTGCCAGCAGTTTACTATCTTTGCGGGCGACAGGGAGCCTCTCTAGGAGTAATGAAAAACTGTTTTTT
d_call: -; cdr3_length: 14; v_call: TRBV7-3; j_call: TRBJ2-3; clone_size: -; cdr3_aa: CASTQNPPTDTQYF; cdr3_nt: TGTGCCAGCACCCAGAACCCCCCCACAGATACGCAGTATTTT
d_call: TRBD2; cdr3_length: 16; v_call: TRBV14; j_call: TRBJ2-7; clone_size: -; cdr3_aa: CASSPGSGRALYEQYF; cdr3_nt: TGTGCCAGCAGCCCGGGTAGCGGGAGGGCCCTCTACGAGCAGTACTTC